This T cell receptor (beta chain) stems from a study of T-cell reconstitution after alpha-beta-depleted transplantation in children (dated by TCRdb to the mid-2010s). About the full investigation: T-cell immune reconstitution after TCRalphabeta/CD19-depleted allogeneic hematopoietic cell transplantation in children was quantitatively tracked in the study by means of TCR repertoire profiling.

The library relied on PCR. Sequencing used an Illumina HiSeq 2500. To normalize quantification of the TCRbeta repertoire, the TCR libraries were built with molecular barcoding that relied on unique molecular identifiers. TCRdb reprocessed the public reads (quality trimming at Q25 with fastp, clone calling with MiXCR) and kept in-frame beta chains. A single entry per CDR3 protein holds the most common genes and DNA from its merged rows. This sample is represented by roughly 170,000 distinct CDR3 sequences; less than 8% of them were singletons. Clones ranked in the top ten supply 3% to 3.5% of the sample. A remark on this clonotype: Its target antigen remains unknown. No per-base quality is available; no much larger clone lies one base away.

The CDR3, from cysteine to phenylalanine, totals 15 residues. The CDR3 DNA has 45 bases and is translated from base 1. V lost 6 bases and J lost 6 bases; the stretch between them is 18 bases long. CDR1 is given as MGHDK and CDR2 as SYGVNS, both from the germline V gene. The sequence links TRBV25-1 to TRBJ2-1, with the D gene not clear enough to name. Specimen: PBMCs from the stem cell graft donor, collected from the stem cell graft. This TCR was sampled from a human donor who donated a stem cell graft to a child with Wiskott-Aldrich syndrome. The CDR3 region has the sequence CASSPPVADPNEQFF. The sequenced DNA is TGTGCCAGCAGCCCCCCGGTTGCTGATCCCAATGAGCAGTTCTTC.